This note documents a single T cell receptor (beta chain) sequence. No antigen is known for it. This CDR3 is 16 amino acids long. CDR1 is KGHDR and CDR2 is SFDVKD in the germline V gene. The ends were cut back, 7 bases at V and 5 bases at J, with 20 bases in the middle. This sample is drawn from a study of CD8+CD57+ T cells in acquired aplastic anemia. The template used for profiling TCR beta VDJ and CDR3 was genomic DNA. TCRdb reprocessed the reads with MiXCR, giving one entry per CDR3 protein. The table shows 200,000 or so distinct CDR3 sequences, with roughly 64% occurring only once. Study outcomes and limitations: Between the patient and control groups, CD8+ Simpson's diversity did not differ significantly.

V is TRBV24-1 and J is TRBJ2-1; D gene unclear. The sequencing input was sorted CD4+, CD8+, or CD8+CD57+ T cells (not recorded which) from PBMCs. The TCR was taken from a human donor with severe aplastic anemia or a healthy control (not recorded which). The CDR3 protein is CATSPSSLLFNNEQFF. The CDR3 DNA reads TGTGCCACCAGCCCCAGTAGCCTGCTTTTTAACAATGAGCAGTTCTTC.